This T cell receptor (beta chain) comes out of a study of T cell changes during pregnancy in multiple sclerosis. Using immunoSEQ multiplex PCR, the repertoire was profiled, and TCRdb retains in-frame clones only, with some absent. The data show about 74,000 clones, 80% to 95% seen once. CDR3 size: 16 residues. The V and J ends lost 8 bases and 5 bases, in that order; junction bases with no gene match: 14. Looked up from germline, CDR1 is MNHEY and CDR2 is SVGAGI. This receptor was identified in a female donor in good health, enrolled as a control in a pregnancy study. V and J are TRBV6-5 and TRBJ2-5, with 10 positions matching TRBD2. The sequencing used peripheral blood, collected after pregnancy. CDR3 sequence: CASGSSGGGVWETQYF. The DNA for the CDR3 is TGTGCCAGCGGTTCTAGCGGGGGCGGGGTTTGGGAGACCCAGTACTTC.